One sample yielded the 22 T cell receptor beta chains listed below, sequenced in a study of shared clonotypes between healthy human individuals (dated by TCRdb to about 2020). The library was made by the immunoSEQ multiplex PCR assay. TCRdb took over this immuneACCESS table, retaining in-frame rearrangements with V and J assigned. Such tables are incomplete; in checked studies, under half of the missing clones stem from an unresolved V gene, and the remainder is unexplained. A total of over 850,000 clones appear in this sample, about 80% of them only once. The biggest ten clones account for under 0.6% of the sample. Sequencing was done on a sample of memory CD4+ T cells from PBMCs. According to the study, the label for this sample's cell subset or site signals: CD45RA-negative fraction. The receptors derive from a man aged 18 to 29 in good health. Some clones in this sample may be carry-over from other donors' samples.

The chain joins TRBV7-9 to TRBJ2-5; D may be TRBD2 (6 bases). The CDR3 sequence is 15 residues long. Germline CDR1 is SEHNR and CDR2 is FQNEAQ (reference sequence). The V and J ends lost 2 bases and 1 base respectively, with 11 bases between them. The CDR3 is CASSLLAPTQETQYF. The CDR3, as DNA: TGTGCCAGCAGCTTACTAGCGCCCACCCAAGAGACCCAGTACTTC. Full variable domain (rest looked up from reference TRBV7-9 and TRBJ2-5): DTGVSQNPRHKITKRGQNVTFRCDPISEHNRLYWYRQTLGQGPEFLTYFQNEAQLEKSRLLSDRFSAERPKGSFSTLEIQRTEQGDSAMYLCASSLLAPTQETQYFGPGTRLLVL.

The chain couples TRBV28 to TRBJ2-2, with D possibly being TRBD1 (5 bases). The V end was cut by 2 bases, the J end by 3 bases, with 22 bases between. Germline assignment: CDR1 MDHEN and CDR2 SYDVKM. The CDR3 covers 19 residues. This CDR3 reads CASSLHQGNWPEDTGELFF. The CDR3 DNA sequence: TGTGCCAGCAGTTTACATCAGGGTAATTGGCCAGAGGACACCGGGGAGCTGTTTTTT.

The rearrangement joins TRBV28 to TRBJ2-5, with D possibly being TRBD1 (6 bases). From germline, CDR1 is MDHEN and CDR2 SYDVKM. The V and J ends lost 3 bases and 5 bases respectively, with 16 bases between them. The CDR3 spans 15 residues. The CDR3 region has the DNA TGTGCCAGCAGTTTTACCAGGGGTGGGGTGGAGACCCAGTACTTC. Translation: CASSFTRGGVETQYF. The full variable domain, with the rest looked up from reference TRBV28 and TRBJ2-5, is DVKVTQSSRYLVKRTGEKVFLECVQDMDHENMFWYRQDPGLGLRLIYFSYDVKMKEKGDIPEGYSVSREKKERFSLILESASTNQTSMYLCASSFTRGGVETQYFGPGTRLLVL.

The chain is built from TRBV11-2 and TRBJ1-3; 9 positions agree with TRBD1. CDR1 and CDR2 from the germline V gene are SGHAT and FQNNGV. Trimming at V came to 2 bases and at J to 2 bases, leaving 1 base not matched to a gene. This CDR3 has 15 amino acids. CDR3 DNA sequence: TGTGCCAGCAGCTTAAGGACAGGGGCTGGAAACACCATATATTTT. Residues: CASSLRTGAGNTIYF.

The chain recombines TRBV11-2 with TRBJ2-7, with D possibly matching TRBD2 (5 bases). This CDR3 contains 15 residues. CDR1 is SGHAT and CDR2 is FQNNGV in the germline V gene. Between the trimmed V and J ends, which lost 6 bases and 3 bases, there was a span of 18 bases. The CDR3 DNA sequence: TGTGCCAGCAGTTTTATGGCCAGCGGAAACTACGAGCAGTACTTC. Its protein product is CASSFMASGNYEQYF. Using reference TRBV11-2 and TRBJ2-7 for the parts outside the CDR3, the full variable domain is EAGVAQSPRYKIIEKRQSVAFWCNPISGHATLYWYQQILGQGPKLLIQFQNNGVVDDSQLPKDRFSAERLKGVDSTLKIQPAKLEDSAVYLCASSFMASGNYEQYFGPGTRLTVT.

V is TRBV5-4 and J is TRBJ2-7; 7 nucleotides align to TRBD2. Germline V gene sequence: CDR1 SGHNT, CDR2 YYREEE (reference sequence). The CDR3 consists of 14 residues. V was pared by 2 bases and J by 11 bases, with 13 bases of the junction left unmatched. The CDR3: CASSFDERDPGKYF. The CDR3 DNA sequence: TGTGCCAGCAGCTTCGACGAGCGGGACCCCGGCAAGTACTTC.

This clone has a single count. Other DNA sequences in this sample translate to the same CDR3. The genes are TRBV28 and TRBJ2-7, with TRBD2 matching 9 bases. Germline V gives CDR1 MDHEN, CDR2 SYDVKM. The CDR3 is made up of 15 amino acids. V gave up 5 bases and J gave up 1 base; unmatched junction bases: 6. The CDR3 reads CASSPSGKASYEQYF. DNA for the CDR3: TGTGCCAGCAGTCCTAGCGGGAAGGCTTCCTACGAGCAGTACTTC. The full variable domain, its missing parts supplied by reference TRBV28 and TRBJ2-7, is DVKVTQSSRYLVKRTGEKVFLECVQDMDHENMFWYRQDPGLGLRLIYFSYDVKMKEKGDIPEGYSVSREKKERFSLILESASTNQTSMYLCASSPSGKASYEQYFGPGTRLTVT.

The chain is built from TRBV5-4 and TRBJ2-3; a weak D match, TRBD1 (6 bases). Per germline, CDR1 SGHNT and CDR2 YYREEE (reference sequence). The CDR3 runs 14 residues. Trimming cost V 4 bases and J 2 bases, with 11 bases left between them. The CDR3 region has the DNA TGTGCCAGCAGCGGGGGCCCAGCCACAGATACGCAGTATTTT. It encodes CASSGGPATDTQYF.

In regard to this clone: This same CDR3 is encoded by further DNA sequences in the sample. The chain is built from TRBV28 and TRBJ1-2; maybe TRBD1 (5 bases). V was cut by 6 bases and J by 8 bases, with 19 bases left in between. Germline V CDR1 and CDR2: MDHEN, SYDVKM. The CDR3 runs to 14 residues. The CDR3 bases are TGTGCCAGCAGCCCGAGGGGCGGTCCCAACGGCTACACCTTC. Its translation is CASSPRGGPNGYTF.

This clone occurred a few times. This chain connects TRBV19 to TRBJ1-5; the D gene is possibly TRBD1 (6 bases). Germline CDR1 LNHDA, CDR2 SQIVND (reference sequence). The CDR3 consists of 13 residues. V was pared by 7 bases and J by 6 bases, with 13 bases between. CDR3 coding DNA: TGTGCCAGTAAAGGGGACACTCCTCAGCCCCAGCATTTT. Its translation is CASKGDTPQPQHF.

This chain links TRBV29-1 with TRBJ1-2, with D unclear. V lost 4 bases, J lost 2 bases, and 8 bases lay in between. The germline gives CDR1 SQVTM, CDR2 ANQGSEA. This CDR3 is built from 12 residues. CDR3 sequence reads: CSVVWTNYGYTF. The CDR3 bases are TGCAGCGTTGTCTGGACGAACTATGGCTACACCTTC.

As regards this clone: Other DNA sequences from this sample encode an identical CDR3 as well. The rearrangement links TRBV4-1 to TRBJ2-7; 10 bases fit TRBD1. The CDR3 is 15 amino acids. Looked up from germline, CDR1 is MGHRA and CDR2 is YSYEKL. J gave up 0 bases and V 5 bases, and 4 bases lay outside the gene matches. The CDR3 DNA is TGCGCCAGCAGCAAGGGACAGGGGAGCTCCTACGAGCAGTACTTC. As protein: CASSKGQGSSYEQYF.

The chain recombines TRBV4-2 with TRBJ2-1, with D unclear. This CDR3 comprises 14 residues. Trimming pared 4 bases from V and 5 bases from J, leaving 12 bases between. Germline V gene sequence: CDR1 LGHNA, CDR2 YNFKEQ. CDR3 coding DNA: TGTGCCAGCAGCCCGACTGGCCCTGACAATGAGCAGTTCTTC. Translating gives CASSPTGPDNEQFF.

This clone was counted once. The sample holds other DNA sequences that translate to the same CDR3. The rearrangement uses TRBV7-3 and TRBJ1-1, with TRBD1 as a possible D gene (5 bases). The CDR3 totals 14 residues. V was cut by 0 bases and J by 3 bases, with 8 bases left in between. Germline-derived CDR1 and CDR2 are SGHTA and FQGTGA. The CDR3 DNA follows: TGTGCCAGCAGCTTAACAGGGGCGGACACTGAAGCTTTCTTT. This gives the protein CASSLTGADTEAFF.

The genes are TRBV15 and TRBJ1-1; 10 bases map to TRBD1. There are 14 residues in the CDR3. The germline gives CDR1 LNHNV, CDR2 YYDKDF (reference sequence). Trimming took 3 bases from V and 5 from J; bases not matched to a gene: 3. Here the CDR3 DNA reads TGTGCCACCAGCAGGGGACAGGGGAATACTGAAGCTTTCTTT. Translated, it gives CATSRGQGNTEAFF.

CDR3 in amino acids: CASSPPTRDKEKLFF. Here the CDR3 DNA reads TGTGCCAGCAGTCCCCCCACCAGGGATAAAGAAAAACTGTTTTTT. This chain links TRBV6-1 with TRBJ1-4; tentative D call: TRBD1 (5 bases). V lost 5 bases and J lost 8, with 18 bases in between. This CDR3 contains 15 residues. Germline values: CDR1 MNHNS, CDR2 SASEGT.

DNA of the CDR3: TGTGCCAGCAGCTTGGGGGCAGGGGGCACCGGGGAGCTGTTTTTT. Its protein product is CASSLGAGGTGELFF. The rearrangement joins TRBV5-8 to TRBJ2-2, with 7 bases matching TRBD1. The CDR3 totals 15 residues. Germline CDR1 SGHTS, CDR2 YDEGEE. With 0 bases clipped from V and 4 bases from J, the junction kept 3 bases outside the gene matches.

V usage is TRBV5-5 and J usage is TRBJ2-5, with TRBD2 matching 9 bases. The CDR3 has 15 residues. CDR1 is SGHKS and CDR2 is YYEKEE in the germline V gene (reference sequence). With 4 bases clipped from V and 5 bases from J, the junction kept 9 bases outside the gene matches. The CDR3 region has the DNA TGTGCCAGCAGCGGAGGTAGCGGGAGAGGGGAGACCCAGTACTTC. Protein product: CASSGGSGRGETQYF. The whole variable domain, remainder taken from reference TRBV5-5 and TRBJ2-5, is DAGVTQSPTHLIKTRGQQVTLRCSPISGHKSVSWYQQVLGQGPQFIFQYYEKEERGRGNFPDRFSARQFPNYSSELNVNALLLGDSALYLCASSGGSGRGETQYFGPGTRLLVL.

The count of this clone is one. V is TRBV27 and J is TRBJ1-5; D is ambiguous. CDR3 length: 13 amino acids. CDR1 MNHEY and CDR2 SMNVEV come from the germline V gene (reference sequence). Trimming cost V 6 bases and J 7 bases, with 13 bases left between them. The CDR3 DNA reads TGTGCCAGCAGCCTAAGCCCCCCGCAGCCCCAGCATTTT. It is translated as CASSLSPPQPQHF.

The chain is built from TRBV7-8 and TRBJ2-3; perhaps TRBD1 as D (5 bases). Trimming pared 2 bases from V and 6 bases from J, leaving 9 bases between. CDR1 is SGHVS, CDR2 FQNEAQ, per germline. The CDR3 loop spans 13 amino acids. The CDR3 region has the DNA TGTGCCAGCAGCTTAATTTCAGGGGATACGCAGTATTTT. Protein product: CASSLISGDTQYF.

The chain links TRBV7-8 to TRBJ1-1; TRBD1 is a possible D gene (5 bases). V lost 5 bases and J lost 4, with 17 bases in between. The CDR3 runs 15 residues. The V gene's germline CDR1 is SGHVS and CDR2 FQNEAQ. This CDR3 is CASSPQGAGPTEAFF. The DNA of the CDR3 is TGTGCCAGCAGCCCTCAGGGAGCCGGGCCCACTGAAGCTTTCTTT. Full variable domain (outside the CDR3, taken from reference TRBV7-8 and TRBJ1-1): GAGVSQSPRYKVAKRGQDVALRCDPISGHVSLFWYQQALGQGPEFLTYFQNEAQLDKSGLPSDRFFAERPEGSVSTLKIQRTQQEDSAVYLCASSPQGAGPTEAFFGQGTRLTVV.

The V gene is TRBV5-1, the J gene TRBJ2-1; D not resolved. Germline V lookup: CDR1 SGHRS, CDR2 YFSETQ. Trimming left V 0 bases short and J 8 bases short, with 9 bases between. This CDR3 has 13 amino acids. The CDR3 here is CASSLVDLDEQFF. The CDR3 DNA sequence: TGCGCCAGCAGCTTGGTAGATTTGGATGAGCAGTTCTTC.